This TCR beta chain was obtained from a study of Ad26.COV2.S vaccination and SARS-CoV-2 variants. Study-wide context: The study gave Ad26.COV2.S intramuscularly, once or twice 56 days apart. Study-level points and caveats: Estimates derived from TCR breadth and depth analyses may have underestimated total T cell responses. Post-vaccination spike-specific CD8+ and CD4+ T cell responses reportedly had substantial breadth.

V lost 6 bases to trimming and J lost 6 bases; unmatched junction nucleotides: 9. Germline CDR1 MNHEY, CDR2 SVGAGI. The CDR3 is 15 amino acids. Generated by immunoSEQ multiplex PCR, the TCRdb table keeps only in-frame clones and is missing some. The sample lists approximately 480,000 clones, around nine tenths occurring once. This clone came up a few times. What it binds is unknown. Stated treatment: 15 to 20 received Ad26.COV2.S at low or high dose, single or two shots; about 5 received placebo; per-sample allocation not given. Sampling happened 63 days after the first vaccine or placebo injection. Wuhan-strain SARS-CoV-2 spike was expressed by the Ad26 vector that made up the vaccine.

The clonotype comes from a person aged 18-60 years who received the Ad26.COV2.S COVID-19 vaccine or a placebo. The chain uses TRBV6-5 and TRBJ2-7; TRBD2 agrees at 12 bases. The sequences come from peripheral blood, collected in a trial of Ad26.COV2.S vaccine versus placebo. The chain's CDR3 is CASRPRLAGVFEQYF. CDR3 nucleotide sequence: TGTGCCAGCAGGCCTCGACTAGCGGGAGTTTTCGAGCAGTACTTC.